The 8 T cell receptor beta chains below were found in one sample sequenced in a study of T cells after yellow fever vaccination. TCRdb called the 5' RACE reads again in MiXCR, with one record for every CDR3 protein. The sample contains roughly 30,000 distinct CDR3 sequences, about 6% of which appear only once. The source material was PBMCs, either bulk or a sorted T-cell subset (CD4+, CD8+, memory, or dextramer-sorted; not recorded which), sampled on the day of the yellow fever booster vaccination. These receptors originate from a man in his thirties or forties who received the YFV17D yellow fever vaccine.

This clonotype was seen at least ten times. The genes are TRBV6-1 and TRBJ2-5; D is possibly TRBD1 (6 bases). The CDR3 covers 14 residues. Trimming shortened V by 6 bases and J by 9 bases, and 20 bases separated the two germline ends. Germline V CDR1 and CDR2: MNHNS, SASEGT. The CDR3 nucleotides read TGTGCCAGCAGCCCGGACAGAATCCGAGGGGCCCAGTACTTC. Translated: CASSPDRIRGAQYF.

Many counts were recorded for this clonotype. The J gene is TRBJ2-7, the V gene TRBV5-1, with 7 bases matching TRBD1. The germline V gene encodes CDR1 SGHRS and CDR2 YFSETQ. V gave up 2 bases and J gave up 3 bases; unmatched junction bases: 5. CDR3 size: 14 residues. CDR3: CASSLQGRDYEQYF. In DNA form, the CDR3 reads TGCGCCAGCAGCTTACAGGGGAGAGACTACGAGCAGTACTTC.

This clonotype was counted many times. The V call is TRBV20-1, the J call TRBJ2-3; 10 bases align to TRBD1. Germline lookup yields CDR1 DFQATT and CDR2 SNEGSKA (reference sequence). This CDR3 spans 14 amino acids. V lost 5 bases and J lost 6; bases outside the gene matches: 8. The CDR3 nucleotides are TGCAGTGCTGAGACAGGGGGCGTAAGGGATACGCAGTATTTT. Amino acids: CSAETGGVRDTQYF.

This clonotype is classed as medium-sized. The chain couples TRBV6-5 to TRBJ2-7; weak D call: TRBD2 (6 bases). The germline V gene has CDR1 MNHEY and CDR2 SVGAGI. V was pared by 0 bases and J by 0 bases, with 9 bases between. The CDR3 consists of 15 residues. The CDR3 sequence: CASSYSGGISYEQYF. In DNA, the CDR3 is TGTGCCAGCAGTTACTCGGGCGGGATCTCCTACGAGCAGTACTTC.

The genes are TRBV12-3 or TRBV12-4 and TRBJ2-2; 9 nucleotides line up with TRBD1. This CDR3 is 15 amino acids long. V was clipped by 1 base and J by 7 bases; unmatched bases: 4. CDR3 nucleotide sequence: TGTGCCAGCAGTTTAGGGGACAGGGTGAGCGGGGAGCTGTTTTTT. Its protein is CASSLGDRVSGELFF.

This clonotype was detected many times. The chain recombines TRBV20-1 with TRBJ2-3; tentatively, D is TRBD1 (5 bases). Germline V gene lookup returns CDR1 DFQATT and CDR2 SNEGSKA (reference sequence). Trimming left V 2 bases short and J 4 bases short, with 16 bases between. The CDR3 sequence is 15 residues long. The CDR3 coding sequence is TGCAGTGCTAGAAATTCTAAGGGGCAATCAGATACGCAGTATTTT. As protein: CSARNSKGQSDTQYF.

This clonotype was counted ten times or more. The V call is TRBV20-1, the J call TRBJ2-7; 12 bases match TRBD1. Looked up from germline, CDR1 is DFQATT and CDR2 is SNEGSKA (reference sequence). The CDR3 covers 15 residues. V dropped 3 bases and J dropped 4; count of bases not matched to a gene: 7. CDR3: CSARGTGGQFYEQYF. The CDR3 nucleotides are TGCAGTGCTAGGGGGACAGGGGGCCAGTTTTACGAGCAGTACTTC.

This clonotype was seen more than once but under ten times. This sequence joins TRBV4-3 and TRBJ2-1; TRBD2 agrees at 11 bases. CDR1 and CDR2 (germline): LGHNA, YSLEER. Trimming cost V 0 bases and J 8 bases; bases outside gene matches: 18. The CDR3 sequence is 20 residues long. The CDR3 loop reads CASSQDLSSGRTLVYDEQFF. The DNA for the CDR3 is TGCGCCAGCAGCCAAGATCTGTCTAGCGGGAGGACCCTGGTCTATGATGAGCAGTTCTTC.